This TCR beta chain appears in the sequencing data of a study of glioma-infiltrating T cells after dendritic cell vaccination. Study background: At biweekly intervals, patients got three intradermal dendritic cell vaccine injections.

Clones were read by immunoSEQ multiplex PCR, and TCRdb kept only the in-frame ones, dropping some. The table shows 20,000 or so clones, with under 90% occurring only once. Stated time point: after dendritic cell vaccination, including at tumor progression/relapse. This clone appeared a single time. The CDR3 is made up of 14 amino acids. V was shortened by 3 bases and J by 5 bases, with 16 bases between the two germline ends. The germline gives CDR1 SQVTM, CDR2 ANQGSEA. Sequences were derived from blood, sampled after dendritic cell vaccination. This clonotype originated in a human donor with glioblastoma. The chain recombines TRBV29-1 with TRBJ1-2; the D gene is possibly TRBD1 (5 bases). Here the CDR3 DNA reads TGCAGCGTTGACCCCCTGGGAGGGGATTATGGCTACACCTTC. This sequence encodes CSVDPLGGDYGYTF.